These 24 T cell receptor beta chains came from one sample sequenced in a study of shared T cell receptors in the human thymus. Some clones are missing from TCRdb's copy, which holds only in-frame ones; the method was immunoSEQ multiplex PCR. The table lists hundreds of thousands of clones, 78% of them singletons. The same sample was also studied in work on human thymus T cells.

Source material: thymocytes. The receptors were gathered from a boy less than two years old with a congenital heart defect.

V and J are TRBV29-1 and TRBJ1-2, with a possible D match to TRBD1 (6 bases). V lost 8 bases and J 4 bases, leaving 17 bases between the germline ends. This CDR3 comprises 13 residues. From germline, CDR1 is SQVTM and CDR2 ANQGSEA. The CDR3 DNA is TGCAGCCCTGAACCGGACAGAGGCTATGGCTACACCTTC. Translation: CSPEPDRGYGYTF.

The chain has TRBV4-3 and TRBJ1-3, with D uncertain. CDR1 and CDR2 (germline): LGHNA, YSLEER. V was cut by 2 bases and J by 0 bases, with 20 bases left in between. This CDR3 contains 19 residues. This chain's CDR3 is CASSQRGDLTVHSGNTIYF. The CDR3 region has the DNA TGCGCCAGCAGCCAACGGGGAGACTTAACAGTACACTCTGGAAACACCATATATTTT.

The chain couples TRBV4-1 to TRBJ1-5; 9 positions agree with TRBD1. The J segment lost 8 bases and the V segment lost 3 bases, leaving 23 bases of the junction unmatched. The CDR3 runs 20 residues. Per the germline V gene, CDR1 is MGHRA and CDR2 is YSYEKL. CDR3 protein: CASSHQVVHRDRAPWEPQHF. The CDR3 region has the DNA TGCGCCAGCAGCCATCAAGTAGTCCACCGGGACAGGGCACCCTGGGAGCCCCAGCATTTT.

This chain links TRBV5-5 with TRBJ2-3; TRBD2 matches at 13 bases. The germline CDR1 and CDR2 sequences are SGHKS and YYEKEE (reference sequence). The CDR3 consists of 20 residues. Trimming cost V 3 bases and J 2 bases; bases outside gene matches: 15. In nucleotides, the CDR3 is TGTGCCAGCAGCTGGAGGGGAGGGGAAACTAGCGGGAGGGCCACAGATACGCAGTATTTT. Protein: CASSWRGGETSGRATDTQYF.

This clone was seen only a few times. The gene calls are TRBV2 and TRBJ2-7; D call uncertain. Between the trimmed V and J ends, which lost 4 bases and 5 bases, there was a span of 9 bases. The CDR3 has 12 residues. In germline, CDR1 is SNHLY, CDR2 FYNNEI. The DNA for the CDR3 is TGTGCCAGCAGTGCCCCAGTACACGAGCAGTACTTC. Amino acid sequence: CASSAPVHEQYF.

This clone was found a few times. The chain employs TRBV28 and TRBJ2-7; 12 bases line up with TRBD1. The CDR3 loop spans 15 amino acids. Germline values: CDR1 MDHEN, CDR2 SYDVKM. J was trimmed by 4 bases and V by 5 bases; bases with no gene match: 6. This CDR3 reads CASSTPGQGAYEQYF. In nucleotides, the CDR3 is TGTGCCAGCAGTACCCCGGGACAGGGGGCATACGAGCAGTACTTC.

The rearrangement links TRBV6-4 to TRBJ2-2; 11 bases fit TRBD2. CDR3 size: 15 residues. V was pared by 6 bases and J by 1 base, with 1 base of the junction left unmatched. Germline V gene lookup returns CDR1 MRHNA and CDR2 SNTAGT. CDR3 sequence: CASRGTSGNTGELFF. DNA of the CDR3: TGTGCCAGCAGGGGGACTAGCGGGAACACCGGGGAGCTGTTTTTT.

Regarding this clone: Lacking the conserved final phenylalanine or tryptophan, this CDR3 likely reflects a read error. It is unclear where the CDR3 begins or ends on the DNA, so no DNA is shown, and the CDR3 is as TCRdb lists it. The chain joins TRBV12-2 to TRBJ1-1; the table gives TRBD1 as D, unverified against the DNA. TRBV12-2 counts as a pseudogene. Inclusive of both ends, the CDR3 amounts to 10 amino acids. The CDR3 sequence is CASRLPDRPL.

In its sample, this clone was seen once. V is TRBV11-2 and J is TRBJ1-3; 7 bases match TRBD1. There are 17 residues in the CDR3. The ends lost 5 bases at V and 0 bases at J; junction bases unmatched: 10. The V gene's germline CDR1 is SGHAT and CDR2 FQNNGV. CDR3 region: CASSTLPGQTSGNTIYF. CDR3 sequence (DNA): TGTGCCAGCAGCACACTCCCGGGACAGACCTCTGGAAACACCATATATTTT.

This rearrangement joins TRBV27 to TRBJ2-4; tentatively, D is TRBD2 (6 bases). Germline CDR1 and CDR2: MNHEY and SMNVEV (reference sequence). This CDR3 is built from 17 residues. Between the trimmed V and J ends, which lost 2 bases and 0 bases, there was a span of 14 bases. CDR3 sequence: CASSLAGLGIAKNIQYF. In DNA, the CDR3 is TGTGCCAGCAGTTTAGCGGGGTTGGGGATAGCCAAAAACATTCAGTACTTC.

V usage is TRBV4-1 and J usage is TRBJ2-7; D gene uncertain. Germline V lookup: CDR1 MGHRA, CDR2 YSYEKL. The CDR3 consists of 13 residues. Trimming pared 0 bases from V and 8 bases from J, leaving 11 bases between. The CDR3 spells CASSQERNFQQYF. The CDR3 DNA follows: TGCGCCAGCAGCCAAGAACGTAACTTTCAGCAGTACTTC.

The J gene is TRBJ1-4, the V gene TRBV7-8; D gene ambiguous. The CDR3 extends over 16 amino acids. V lost 2 bases to trimming and J lost 3 bases, with 13 bases between them. Per germline, CDR1 SGHVS and CDR2 FQNEAQ. CDR3 sequence reads: CASSLTRRSANEKLFF. The CDR3 coding sequence is TGTGCCAGCAGCTTAACGAGAAGATCTGCTAATGAAAAACTGTTTTTT.

The J gene is TRBJ2-5, the V gene TRBV21-1; TRBD2 is taken as the D call from the table, unchecked against the DNA. TRBV21-1 has pseudogene status. The CDR3 totals 16 residues. The CDR3 loop reads CASSKDAGGTLGTQYF. In nucleotides, the CDR3 is TGTGCCAGCAGCAAAGACGCCGGAGGAACTTTAGGGACCCAGTACTTC.

This chain links TRBV7-2 with TRBJ2-1; 7 positions agree with TRBD2. This CDR3 contains 12 residues. Per the germline V gene, CDR1 is SGHTA and CDR2 is FQGNSA. V was clipped by 8 bases and J by 6 bases; unmatched bases: 4. The CDR3 DNA sequence: TGTGCCAGCTGGGGGAGGGGCAATGAGCAGTTCTTC. It yields the protein CASWGRGNEQFF.

The chain has TRBV11-2 and TRBJ2-5; TRBD1 might be the D (6 bases). The V end lost 6 bases, the J end lost 5 bases, and 19 bases lay between the germline ends. In germline, CDR1 is SGHAT, CDR2 FQNNGV. This CDR3 region has 15 residues. The CDR3 reads CASSPDRRNRETQYF. The CDR3 DNA sequence: TGTGCCAGCAGTCCCGACAGGAGAAATAGGGAGACCCAGTACTTC.

The rearrangement joins TRBV6-1 to TRBJ2-1, with 7 positions matching TRBD2. Trimming took 0 bases from V and 2 from J; bases not matched to a gene: 13. The CDR3 covers 19 residues. Germline CDR1 reads MNHNS; CDR2 reads SASEGT. As DNA, the CDR3 is TGTGCCAGCAGTGAAGCGCTCGCGGGAGATCTCAAGGCCTACAATGAGCAGTTCTTC. This gives the protein CASSEALAGDLKAYNEQFF.

The chain is built from TRBV11-3 and TRBJ2-1; D gene ambiguous. V was cut by 1 base and J by 6 bases, with 7 bases left in between. Germline V CDR1 and CDR2: SGHNT, YENEEA. There are 13 residues in the CDR3. CDR3 residues: CASSLAQSNEQFF. The CDR3 DNA sequence: TGTGCCAGCAGCTTAGCGCAGTCCAATGAGCAGTTCTTC.

The V gene is TRBV6-5, the J gene TRBJ2-3; possible D gene TRBD1, 5 bases. V gave up 6 bases and J gave up 5 bases, with 15 bases separating them. CDR3 length equals 14 residues. CDR1 is MNHEY, CDR2 SVGAGI, per germline. The CDR3 sequence is CASSQWQGEDTQYF. The DNA for the CDR3 is TGTGCCAGCAGCCAGTGGCAAGGGGAAGATACGCAGTATTTT.

The genes are TRBV9 and TRBJ1-2; TRBD1 might be the D (5 bases). Germline CDR1 SGDLS, CDR2 YYNGEE. The CDR3 is 14 residues long. V lost 3 bases to trimming and J lost 0 bases, with 9 bases between them. As DNA, the CDR3 is TGTGCCAGCAGCGGACAGAGCTCTAACTATGGCTACACCTTC. Translating gives CASSGQSSNYGYTF.

CDR3: CASSQVVLADPKEQYF. In nucleotides, the CDR3 is TGTGCCAGCAGCCAAGTTGTACTAGCAGACCCTAAGGAGCAGTACTTC. The chain recombines TRBV4-2 with TRBJ2-7, with D possibly matching TRBD2 (6 bases). Trimming shortened V by 1 base and J by 7 bases, and 20 bases separated the two germline ends. CDR1 and CDR2 (germline): LGHNA, YNFKEQ. This CDR3 region has 16 residues.

The chain employs TRBV2 and TRBJ2-5; no firm D call. V lost 6 bases and J lost 7, with 12 bases in between. The length of the CDR3 is 12 residues. Germline CDR1 reads SNHLY; CDR2 reads FYNNEI. CDR3 region: CASSPRRMTQYF. CDR3 nucleotide sequence: TGTGCCAGCAGCCCCCGGCGGATGACCCAGTACTTC. Using reference TRBV2 and TRBJ2-5 for the parts outside the CDR3, the full variable domain is EPEVTQTPSHQVTQMGQEVILRCVPISNHLYFYWYRQILGQKVEFLVSFYNNEISEKSEIFDDQFSVERPDGSNFTLKIRSTKLEDSAMYFCASSPRRMTQYFGPGTRLLVL.

The chain uses TRBV6-5 and TRBJ2-1, with TRBD2 matching 7 bases. CDR3 length: 13 residues. CDR1 is MNHEY, CDR2 SVGAGI, per germline. The ends lost 8 bases at V and 3 bases at J; junction bases unmatched: 4. CDR3 in amino acids: CASAGTNYNEQFF. The CDR3 DNA sequence: TGTGCCAGCGCCGGGACTAACTACAATGAGCAGTTCTTC.

The chain carries TRBV11-2 and TRBJ1-1, with 8 bases matching TRBD1. In germline, CDR1 is SGHAT, CDR2 FQNNGV. V shed 5 bases, J shed 5 bases, and the junction held 7 bases outside the gene matches. The CDR3 runs to 14 residues. This CDR3 is CASSLGQGATEAFF. CDR3 coding DNA: TGTGCCAGCAGCCTAGGACAGGGTGCTACTGAAGCTTTCTTT.

The V and J genes are TRBV30 and TRBJ2-1, with 15 bases fitting TRBD2. This CDR3 has 15 amino acids. Germline CDR1 reads GTSNPN; CDR2 reads SVGIG (reference sequence). Unmatched junction bases numbered 10, after V lost 6 bases and J lost 10 bases. The CDR3 DNA is TGTGCCTGCCCCGGGACTAGCGGGAGGTCGGGAGAGCAGTTCTTC. Protein sequence: CACPGTSGRSGEQFF.